This passage covers 24 T cell receptor beta chains from one sample sequenced in a study of control samples from healthy donors and cancer patients. Profiled with immunoSEQ multiplex PCR; TCRdb holds only in-frame clones, not every one. The sample lists 150,000 to 200,000 clones; about nine tenths were seen once. Sequencing input: blood. These receptors all stem from a woman in her twenties or thirties in good health.

This chain joins TRBV2 and TRBJ2-5; possibly TRBD1 for D (5 bases). Germline V lookup: CDR1 SNHLY, CDR2 FYNNEI. The CDR3 sequence is 13 residues long. V was pared by 8 bases and J by 2 bases, with 12 bases between. The CDR3 here is CASVRTPQETQYF. Here the CDR3 DNA reads TGTGCCAGCGTGAGGACACCTCAAGAGACCCAGTACTTC. The full variable domain, with the rest looked up from reference TRBV2 and TRBJ2-5, is EPEVTQTPSHQVTQMGQEVILRCVPISNHLYFYWYRQILGQKVEFLVSFYNNEISEKSEIFDDQFSVERPDGSNFTLKIRSTKLEDSAMYFCASVRTPQETQYFGPGTRLLVL.

This chain uses TRBV7-2 with TRBJ2-3; 14 bases line up with TRBD2. The CDR3 length is 16 residues. Germline V gives CDR1 SGHTA, CDR2 FQGNSA. The J segment lost 7 bases and the V segment lost 3 bases, leaving 6 bases of the junction unmatched. The CDR3 DNA sequence: TGTGCCAGCAGCTTCGGGACTAGCGGGAGTTGGAATACGCAGTATTTT. Its translation is CASSFGTSGSWNTQYF. Using reference TRBV7-2 and TRBJ2-3 for the parts outside the CDR3, the full variable domain is GAGVSQSPSNKVTEKGKDVELRCDPISGHTALYWYRQSLGQGLEFLIYFQGNSAPDKSGLPSDRFSAERTGGSVSTLTIQRTQQEDSAVYLCASSFGTSGSWNTQYFGPGTRLTVL.

In DNA, the CDR3 is TGTGCCAGCAGCTACCGCACGAACGAGCAGTACTTC. It is translated as CASSYRTNEQYF. V gene TRBV7-8 combines with J gene TRBJ2-7; D is unresolved. There are 12 residues in the CDR3. Germline V gene data show CDR1 as SGHVS and CDR2 as FQNEAQ. V was trimmed by 4 bases and J by 5 bases, leaving 9 bases between them.

The chain is built from TRBV7-9 and TRBJ2-1; TRBD2 agrees at 7 bases. V shed 1 base and J 6 bases; nucleotides not matched to a gene: 3. CDR1 and CDR2 from the germline V gene are SEHNR and FQNEAQ (reference sequence). The CDR3 sequence is 14 residues long. CDR3 coding DNA: TGTGCCAGCAGCTTAGGGGTAGCGGGCAATGAGCAGTTCTTC. It yields the protein CASSLGVAGNEQFF.

V and J are TRBV28 and TRBJ1-5; 7 nucleotides align to TRBD1. The junction had 5 bases not matched to a gene; V was cut back by 6 bases and J by 6 bases. The CDR3 consists of 13 residues. Germline assignment: CDR1 MDHEN and CDR2 SYDVKM. In DNA, the CDR3 is TGTGCCAGCAGCCCCAGGGGGGCTCAGCCCCAGCATTTT. It yields the protein CASSPRGAQPQHF.

This chain uses TRBV7-8 with TRBJ2-5; 7 bases line up with TRBD2. V lost 1 base and J lost 1; bases outside the gene matches: 6. The CDR3 totals 16 residues. Germline-derived CDR1 and CDR2 are SGHVS and FQNEAQ. The CDR3 spells CASSLGGGLSQETQYF. DNA of the CDR3: TGTGCCAGCAGCTTAGGGGGGGGTTTGAGCCAAGAGACCCAGTACTTC.

This clone qualifies as medium-sized. The same CDR3 also results from other DNA sequences found in this sample. This chain uses TRBV2 with TRBJ1-6; TRBD1 matches 9 bases. Germline V gives CDR1 SNHLY, CDR2 FYNNEI. The CDR3 consists of 14 residues. The ends lost 5 bases at V and 6 bases at J; junction bases unmatched: 2. For the CDR3, the DNA is TGTGCCAGCAGTTACAGGGGGCCTAATTCACCCCTCCACTTT. This translates into CASSYRGPNSPLHF. Together with reference TRBV2 and TRBJ1-6, the CDR3 gives the full variable domain: EPEVTQTPSHQVTQMGQEVILRCVPISNHLYFYWYRQILGQKVEFLVSFYNNEISEKSEIFDDQFSVERPDGSNFTLKIRSTKLEDSAMYFCASSYRGPNSPLHFGNGTRLTVT.

The V and J genes are TRBV9 and TRBJ2-5; 10 bases are shared with TRBD2. The CDR3 sequence is 13 residues long. In germline, CDR1 is SGDLS, CDR2 YYNGEE. The V gene end was trimmed by 3 bases and the J gene end by 4 bases; junction bases not matched to a gene: 0. DNA of the CDR3: TGTGCCAGCAGCGGACTAGCGGGAGAGACCCAGTACTTC. This codes for CASSGLAGETQYF. The full variable domain, with the rest looked up from reference TRBV9 and TRBJ2-5, is DSGVTQTPKHLITATGQRVTLRCSPRSGDLSVYWYQQSLDQGLQFLIQYYNGEERAKGNILERFSAQQFPDLHSELNLSSLELGDSALYFCASSGLAGETQYFGPGTRLLVL.

The V and J genes are TRBV6-5 and TRBJ1-1, with D possibly matching TRBD1 (6 bases). Trimming removed 6 bases at V and 0 bases at J, with 8 bases between. This CDR3 comprises 13 residues. From germline, CDR1 is MNHEY and CDR2 SVGAGI. Here the CDR3 DNA reads TGTGCCAGCAGCAGGGGCATGAACACTGAAGCTTTCTTT. Translated, it gives CASSRGMNTEAFF.

This clone has only one observation. The V and J genes are TRBV7-8 and TRBJ2-3, with 10 bases matching TRBD1. Germline V CDR1 and CDR2: SGHVS, FQNEAQ. CDR3 length: 13 residues. Unmatched junction bases numbered 0, after V lost 8 bases and J lost 1 base. The CDR3 nucleotides are TGTGCCAGCGGGACAGGGGGCACAGATACGCAGTATTTT. As protein: CASGTGGTDTQYF.

This chain joins TRBV6-2 or TRBV6-3 and TRBJ2-3; TRBD2 matches at 9 bases. V lost 4 bases to trimming and J lost 0 bases; unmatched junction nucleotides: 5. The germline V gene has CDR1 MNHEY and CDR2 SVGEGT. The CDR3 contains 16 residues. The DNA of the CDR3 is TGTGCCAGCAGTTCCAGCGGGAGGAGGAGCACAGATACGCAGTATTTT. Translated, it gives CASSSSGRRSTDTQYF.

As to this clone: An end of the junction does not agree with germline; a read error may underlie this. The V gene is TRBV7-2, the J gene TRBJ2-3; 13 bases are a match to TRBD2. The CDR3 spans 12 residues. Germline V gene data show CDR1 as SGHTA and CDR2 as FQGNSA. The CDR3 region is CASSLGGLAGDF. DNA for the CDR3: TGTGCCAGCAGCTTAGGAGGACTAGCGGGAGACTTT.

V is TRBV5-1 and J is TRBJ1-1; D is unresolved. The length of the CDR3 is 15 residues. Trimming left V 4 bases short and J 0 bases short, with 13 bases between. Germline loops: CDR1 SGHRS, CDR2 YFSETQ. CDR3 in DNA: TGCGCCAGCAGCAGCCGGACGGCGATGAACACTGAAGCTTTCTTT. Its translation: CASSSRTAMNTEAFF. The full variable domain, in which reference TRBV5-1 and TRBJ1-1 provide the parts outside the CDR3, is KAGVTQTPRYLIKTRGQQVTLSCSPISGHRSVSWYQQTPGQGLQFLFEYFSETQRNKGNFPGRFSGRQFSNSRSEMNVSTLELGDSALYLCASSSRTAMNTEAFFGQGTRLTVV.

The chain couples TRBV20-1 to TRBJ1-2; 7 nucleotides line up with TRBD1. The germline gives CDR1 DFQATT, CDR2 SNEGSKA (reference sequence). The trim removed 3 bases at V and 3 bases at J, leaving 7 bases unmatched. This CDR3 has 14 residues. The CDR3 DNA reads as TGCAGTGCTAGTAACAGGGGCGGGGACTATGGCTACACCTTC. It yields the protein CSASNRGGDYGYTF.

This clone has more than one count but fewer than ten. The same CDR3 is also encoded by other DNA sequences in this sample. The chain carries TRBV19 and TRBJ1-5, with D possibly TRBD1 on 5 matching bases. Germline loops: CDR1 LNHDA, CDR2 SQIVND (reference sequence). CDR3 size: 13 residues. The V end lost 3 bases, the J end lost 2 bases, and 5 bases lay between the germline ends. The CDR3 DNA sequence: TGTGCCAGTAGTATCAGGGGCAATCAGCCCCAGCATTTT. Its protein product is CASSIRGNQPQHF. Based on the CDR3 plus reference TRBV19 and TRBJ1-5, the full variable domain is DGGITQSPKYLFRKEGQNVTLSCEQNLNHDAMYWYRQDPGQGLRLIYYSQIVNDFQKGDIAEGYSVSREKKESFPLTVTSAQKNPTAFYLCASSIRGNQPQHFGDGTRLSIL.

The chain uses TRBV7-3 and TRBJ2-3; 8 positions match TRBD2. The germline V gene encodes CDR1 SGHTA and CDR2 FQGTGA. V lost 5 bases to trimming and J lost 3 bases; unmatched junction nucleotides: 7. The CDR3 is made up of 15 amino acids. The CDR3 DNA follows: TGTGCCAGCAGCCGTCGCGGGGGGCATACAGATACGCAGTATTTT. This sequence encodes CASSRRGGHTDTQYF.

J is TRBJ2-1 and V is TRBV19; 12 positions match TRBD1. The CDR3 has 15 residues. V dropped 3 bases and J dropped 8; count of bases not matched to a gene: 5. Germline V gene lookup returns CDR1 LNHDA and CDR2 SQIVND (reference sequence). In nucleotides, the CDR3 is TGTGCCAGTAGTATCAGGGGACAGGGGGCCCATGAGCAGTTCTTC. Its protein is CASSIRGQGAHEQFF.

The chain is built from TRBV5-6 and TRBJ1-1; possibly TRBD1 for D (5 bases). This CDR3 region has 14 residues. V was trimmed by 1 base and J by 4 bases, leaving 11 bases between them. The germline CDR1 and CDR2 sequences are SGHDT and YYEEEE. This chain's CDR3 is CASSLPAGGTEAFF. CDR3 DNA sequence: TGTGCCAGCAGCTTGCCTGCGGGGGGCACTGAAGCTTTCTTT.

The V call is TRBV10-3, the J call TRBJ1-3; unclear D gene. V dropped 0 bases and J dropped 0 bases, with 9 bases sitting between them. CDR3 size: 16 residues. CDR1 and CDR2 from the germline V gene are ENHRY and SYGVKD. CDR3 in amino acids: CAISESPPSSGNTIYF. As DNA, the CDR3 is TGTGCCATCAGTGAGTCGCCGCCAAGCTCTGGAAACACCATATATTTT.

The chain joins TRBV7-9 to TRBJ2-5, with D unresolved. CDR1 is SEHNR, CDR2 FQNEAQ, per germline (reference sequence). This CDR3 has 15 amino acids. Trimming took off 1 base at V and 0 bases at J, with 9 bases between the two ends. CDR3: CASSLGFIDQETQYF. CDR3 sequence (DNA): TGTGCCAGCAGCTTAGGGTTCATTGACCAAGAGACCCAGTACTTC.

This chain uses TRBV19 with TRBJ2-2; 7 nucleotides align to TRBD1. The germline gives CDR1 LNHDA, CDR2 SQIVND (reference sequence). Germline trimming cut 7 bases from V and 6 bases from J; bases unmatched to any gene: 11. This CDR3 is 15 amino acids long. The CDR3 is CASNPPTGWPGELFF. The CDR3 DNA sequence: TGTGCCAGTAACCCCCCGACAGGGTGGCCCGGGGAGCTGTTTTTT.

The chain carries TRBV6-1 and TRBJ2-3; 9 bases fit TRBD2. This CDR3 region has 15 residues. V shed 1 base and J 3 bases; nucleotides not matched to a gene: 2. Germline-derived CDR1 and CDR2 are MNHNS and SASEGT. CDR3 amino acids: CASSEGGRGTDTQYF. CDR3 nucleotides: TGTGCCAGCAGTGAAGGCGGGAGGGGGACAGATACGCAGTATTTT.

J is TRBJ2-1 and V is TRBV11-3; D tentatively fits TRBD1 or TRBD2 (6 bases each). Trimming left V 4 bases short and J 3 bases short, with 13 bases between. This CDR3 contains 15 residues. CDR1 is SGHNT and CDR2 is YENEEA in the germline V gene. The CDR3 reads CASSSGQTSYNEQFF. As DNA, the CDR3 is TGTGCCAGCAGCTCCGGACAGACTAGCTACAATGAGCAGTTCTTC.

The chain employs TRBV7-2 and TRBJ2-1, with 9 bases lining up with TRBD2. Trimming took 5 bases from V and 4 from J; bases not matched to a gene: 12. The CDR3 sequence is 17 residues long. Germline-derived CDR1 and CDR2 are SGHTA and FQGNSA. CDR3 nucleotides: TGTGCCAGCAGCGTTCTGAGTAGCGGGAGTCTTTACAATGAGCAGTTCTTC. It codes for CASSVLSSGSLYNEQFF. Using reference TRBV7-2 and TRBJ2-1 for the parts outside the CDR3, the full variable domain is GAGVSQSPSNKVTEKGKDVELRCDPISGHTALYWYRQSLGQGLEFLIYFQGNSAPDKSGLPSDRFSAERTGGSVSTLTIQRTQQEDSAVYLCASSVLSSGSLYNEQFFGPGTRLTVL.